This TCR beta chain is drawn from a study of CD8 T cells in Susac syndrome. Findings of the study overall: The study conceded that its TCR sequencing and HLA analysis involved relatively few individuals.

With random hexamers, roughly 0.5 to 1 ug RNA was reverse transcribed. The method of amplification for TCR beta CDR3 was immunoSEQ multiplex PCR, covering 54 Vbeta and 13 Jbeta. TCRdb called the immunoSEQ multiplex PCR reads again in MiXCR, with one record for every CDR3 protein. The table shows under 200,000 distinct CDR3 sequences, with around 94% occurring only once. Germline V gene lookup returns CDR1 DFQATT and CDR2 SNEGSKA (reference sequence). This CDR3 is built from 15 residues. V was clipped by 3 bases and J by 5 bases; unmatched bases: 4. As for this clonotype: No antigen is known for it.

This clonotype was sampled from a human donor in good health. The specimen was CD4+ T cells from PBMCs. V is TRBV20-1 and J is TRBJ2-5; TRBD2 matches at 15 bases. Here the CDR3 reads CSARAGTSGGETQYF. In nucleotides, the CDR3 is TGCAGTGCTAGGGCCGGGACTAGCGGGGGGGAGACCCAGTACTTC.